This T cell receptor beta chain stems from a study of blood T cells in healthy people across ages. CDR1 and CDR2 (germline): SGHNT, YENEEA. V was clipped by 5 bases and J by 5 bases; unmatched bases: 5. This CDR3 spans 14 amino acids. As concerns this clonotype: The antigen is undetermined.

General study points: Compared with aged donors, long-lived donors showed fewer expanded clones, suggesting selection.

Then a second PCR, running about 6 to 12 cycles, was carried out with a sample-barcoded 5' primer and a J-beta primer mix. TCRdb passed the 5' RACE reads through MiXCR, listing each CDR3 protein once. Of about 380,000 distinct CDR3 sequences in the sample, approximately 51% were seen once. Those donating, healthy Caucasian individuals from Russia, were aged roughly 6 to 90. The sequenced sample consisted of blood. This TCR came from a man in his sixties in good health. This chain joins TRBV11-3 and TRBJ2-1; 8 bases map to TRBD1. The CDR3 nucleotides are TGTGCCAGCAGCGGACGGACAGGGCACAATGAGCAGTTCTTC. This encodes CASSGRTGHNEQFF.